Reported below is one T cell receptor beta chain. Its recognized antigen is unknown. No base qualities exist here, and no much larger clone lies one base off it. Between the V and J ends, shortened by 7 bases and 6 bases respectively, the junction contains 19 bases. Spanning cysteine to phenylalanine, the CDR3 consists of 14 amino acids. Only the CDR3 part of the read is kept: 42 bases, read in frame from the first base. Ficoll-Paque density gradient centrifugation was the method used to isolate PBMCs. This specimen comes from a study of T-cell memory formation after mild COVID-19 (dated by TCRdb to 2020 to 2023). In the study overall: TCR sequence clusters from the two donors were found to be largely donor specific. The cohort comprised two young, previously healthy adult volunteers, one female and one male. Longitudinal TCRalpha and TCRbeta repertoire sequencing tracked T-cell clones expanding and contracting after mild COVID-19 in a couple of donors. Study-wide conclusions, independent of this receptor: Balanced CD4/CD8 phenotypes were observed for clones contracting from day 15 to 85, whereas a bias towards CD4+ was observed for a second wave of clones expanding from day 15 to 37. The study included only two mild cases, and larger cohorts that include severe cases with pre-infection samples were judged to be necessary. Some responding clones were found in pre-infection memory, which suggests that pre-existing cross-reactive memory T cells took part in the SARS-CoV-2 response. SARS-CoV-2 specificity was not confirmed for the second-wave clones peaking on day 37. Contracting CD4+ clones turned up mainly in the CM and EM memory subsets, whereas EMRA was where CD8+ clones were enriched.

Reads for this sample came from an Illumina NovaSeq 6000. TCRalpha and TCRbeta cDNA libraries were built by 5'RACE with constant-segment primers, adding sample barcodes and unique molecular identifiers. RNA was extracted from every sample with Trizol reagent. Libraries were amplified in two PCR steps, with a second sample barcode and Illumina TruSeq adapters added in the second step. The libraries were sequenced on an Illumina NovaSeq using 2 x 150 bp paired-end reads. Per the authors' processing: Reads were demultiplexed and collapsed into UMI-guided consensus sequences with migec v1.2.7. Using mixcr v2.1.11, UMI consensuses were aligned to TRA and TRB V and J templates and then assembled into clonotypes. Clonotypes were classified as expanded or contracted when called significant by both edgeR and NoisET, with noise models trained on biological replicates. For edgeR calls, the cutoffs were a false discovery rate-adjusted p below 0.01 and a log2 fold-change threshold of 1. As an exploratory analysis of dynamics, PCA with hierarchical clustering was applied to max-normalized trajectories of the 1000 most abundant clonotypes. Each responding clone was given a CD4 or CD8 phenotype based on the CD4+ and CD8+ repertoires, which had been sequenced separately. TCRdb reworked the public reads: Q25 trimming with fastp, MiXCR clone assembly, productive beta chains retained. Rows merge per CDR3 protein into single entries with the most common DNA and genes. The V and J calls follow TCRdb's processing rather than the paper's. The sample table records about 190,000 distinct CDR3 sequences; about 16% of these occur just once. About 2.4% of the sample is held by the ten biggest clonotypes.

The sample was PBMCs or a T cell subset sorted from them (not recorded which). The chain uses TRBV12-3 or TRBV12-4 and TRBJ2-7; the D segment might be TRBD1 or TRBD2, since each matches 5 bases. The sequence came from an adult woman who had mild COVID-19 (a few samples of this study predate the infection). The sample titles of this study are shuffled in the database, so cell type and time point are left out; the donor was told from shared clones. The nucleotide sequence is given as TGTGCCAGCACAACGCCGGGACCGCGGCTCGAGCAGTACTTC. This sequence encodes CASTTPGPRLEQYF.